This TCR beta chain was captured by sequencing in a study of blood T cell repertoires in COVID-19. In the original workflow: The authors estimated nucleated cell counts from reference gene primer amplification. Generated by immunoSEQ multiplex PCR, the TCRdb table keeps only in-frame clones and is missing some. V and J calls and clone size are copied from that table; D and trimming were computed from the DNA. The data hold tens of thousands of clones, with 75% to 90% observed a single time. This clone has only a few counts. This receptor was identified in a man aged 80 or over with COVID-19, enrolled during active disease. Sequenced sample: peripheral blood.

Written as DNA, the CDR3 is TGTGCCAGCAGTGTCGGACTAGCGGGAGGACAGCAGTACTTC. It codes for CASSVGLAGGQQYF. This sequence joins TRBV2 and TRBJ2-7; the match to TRBD2 covers 14 bases. The length of the CDR3 is 14 residues. Germline V CDR1 and CDR2: SNHLY, FYNNEI. V dropped 4 bases and J dropped 8; count of bases not matched to a gene: 4.